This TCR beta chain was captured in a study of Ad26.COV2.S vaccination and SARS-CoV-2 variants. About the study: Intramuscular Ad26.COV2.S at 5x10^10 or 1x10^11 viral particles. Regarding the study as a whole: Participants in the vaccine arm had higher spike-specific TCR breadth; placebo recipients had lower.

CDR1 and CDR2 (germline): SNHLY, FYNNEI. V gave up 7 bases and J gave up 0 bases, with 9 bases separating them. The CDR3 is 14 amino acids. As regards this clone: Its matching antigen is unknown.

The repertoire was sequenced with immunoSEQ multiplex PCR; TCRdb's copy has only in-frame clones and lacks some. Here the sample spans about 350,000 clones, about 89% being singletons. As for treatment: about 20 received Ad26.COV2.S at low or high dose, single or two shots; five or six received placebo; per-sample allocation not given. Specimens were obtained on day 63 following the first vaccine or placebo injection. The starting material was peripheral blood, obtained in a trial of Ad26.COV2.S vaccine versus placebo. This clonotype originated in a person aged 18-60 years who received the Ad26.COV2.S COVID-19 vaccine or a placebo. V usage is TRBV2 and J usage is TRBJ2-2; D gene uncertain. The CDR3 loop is CASMPLANTGELFF. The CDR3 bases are TGTGCCAGCATGCCGCTCGCGAACACCGGGGAGCTGTTTTTT.